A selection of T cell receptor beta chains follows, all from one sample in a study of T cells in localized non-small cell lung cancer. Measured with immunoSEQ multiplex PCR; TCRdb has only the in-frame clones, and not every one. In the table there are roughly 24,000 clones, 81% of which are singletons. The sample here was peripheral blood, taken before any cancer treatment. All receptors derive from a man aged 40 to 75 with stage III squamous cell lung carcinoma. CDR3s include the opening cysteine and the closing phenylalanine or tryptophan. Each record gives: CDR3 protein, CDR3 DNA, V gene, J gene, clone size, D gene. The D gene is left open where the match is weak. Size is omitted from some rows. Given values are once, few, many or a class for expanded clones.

CAWSVSGQGLTDTQYF	TGTGCCTGGAGTGTATCGGGACAGGGCCTCACAGATACGCAGTATTTT	TRBV30	TRBJ2-3	few	TRBD1
CASTLGGLVITGELFF	TGTGCCAGCACCCTGGGGGGACTAGTGATAACCGGGGAGCTGTTTTTT	TRBV28	TRBJ2-2	NA	TRBD2
CASIIPGPRYEQYF	TGTGCCAGCATTATACCGGGACCACGCTACGAGCAGTACTTC	TRBV2	TRBJ2-7	NA	NA
CASSLTGVRSYTF	TGTGCCAGCAGCTTAACAGGGGTGAGGAGCTACACCTTC	TRBV5-8	TRBJ1-2	NA	TRBD1
CASSGYKGTEAFF	TGTGCCAGCAGCGGTTATAAGGGCACTGAAGCTTTCTTT	TRBV6-6	TRBJ1-1	NA	NA
CASSVSENQPQHF	TGTGCCAGCAGTGTTTCCGAGAATCAGCCCCAGCATTTT	TRBV6-1	TRBJ1-5	once	NA
CASKEGQADGYTF	TGTGCCAGCAAGGAGGGCCAAGCTGATGGCTACACCTTC	TRBV18	TRBJ1-2	NA	NA
CSESSVRRNEQFF	TGCAGCGAAAGCTCGGTACGGCGCAATGAGCAGTTCTTC	TRBV29-1	TRBJ2-1	NA	NA
CASSRGTGDTGELFF	TGTGCCAGCAGCCGAGGGACGGGAGACACCGGGGAGCTGTTTTTT	TRBV7-7	TRBJ2-2	NA	NA
CAWRTRGTGANVLTF	TGTGCCTGGCGAACTCGGGGGACCGGGGCCAACGTCCTGACTTTC	TRBV30	TRBJ2-6	NA	NA
CASSLRSTEAFF	TGTGCCAGCAGCTTAAGGAGCACTGAAGCTTTCTTT	TRBV7-9	TRBJ1-1	NA	NA
CASSLSTTTNEKLFF	TGTGCCAGCAGCCTCTCAACAACAACTAATGAAAAACTGTTTTTT	TRBV7-9	TRBJ1-4	NA	NA
CASNERGGDTGELFF	TGTGCCAGCAATGAGCGGGGGGGCGACACCGGGGAGCTGTTTTTT	TRBV2	TRBJ2-2	NA	TRBD2